This T cell receptor (beta chain) was found in a study of cytomegalovirus exposure and HLA in healthy donors. Overall study context: A prior analysis found about 120 million unique TCR beta sequences from approximately 200 million T cells.

This PCR relied on a set of 60 Vbeta primers and 13 Jbeta primers. Profiling relied on immunoSEQ multiplex PCR, and the TCRdb table lists in-frame clones only, not all of them. Among more than 200,000 clones listed, about four fifths were seen once. V dropped 6 bases and J dropped 1; count of bases not matched to a gene: 4. Germline assignment: CDR1 MNHNS and CDR2 SASEGT. The CDR3 extends over 14 amino acids. The sequencing sample was made of PBMCs. The V gene is TRBV6-1, the J gene TRBJ2-5; TRBD2 agrees at 8 bases. This clonotype was sampled from a man aged 35 to 55 in good health and CMV-seropositive. The CDR3 DNA is TGTGCCAGCAGAACCGGGACTAGCCAAGAGACCCAGTACTTC. Encoded protein: CASRTGTSQETQYF.